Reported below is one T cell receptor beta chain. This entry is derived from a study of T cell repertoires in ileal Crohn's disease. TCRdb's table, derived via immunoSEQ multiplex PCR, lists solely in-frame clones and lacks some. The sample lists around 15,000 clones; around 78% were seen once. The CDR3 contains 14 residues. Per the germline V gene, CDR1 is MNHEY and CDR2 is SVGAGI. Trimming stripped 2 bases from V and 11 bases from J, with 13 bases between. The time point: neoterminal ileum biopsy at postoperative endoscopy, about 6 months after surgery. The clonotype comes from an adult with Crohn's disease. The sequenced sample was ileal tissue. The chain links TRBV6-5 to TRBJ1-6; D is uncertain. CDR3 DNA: TGTGCCAGCAGTTACGACGGCGACCCAGCACCCCTCCACTTT. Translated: CASSYDGDPAPLHF.